What follows is one TCR beta chain and its context. This sample is part of a study of cytomegalovirus exposure and HLA in healthy donors. After removal of 4 bases from V and 2 bases from J, the junction contained 13 bases not matched to a gene. CDR3 size: 18 residues. Germline lookup yields CDR1 GTSNPN and CDR2 SVGIG (reference sequence). Vbeta (60) and Jbeta (13) primers were used in the PCR. Repertoires were generated with immunoSEQ multiplex PCR, while TCRdb's copy carries only in-frame clones and drops some. The sample yields 150,000 to 200,000 clones, 80% to 85% seen once. This chain uses TRBV30 with TRBJ2-5, with 13 bases lining up with TRBD2. This TCR was recovered from a girl aged 2 to 9 in good health and CMV-seropositive. Sequences were obtained from PBMCs. CDR3 sequence (DNA): TGTGCCTGGAAGATGGGATGGACTAGCGGGAGTTGGCAAGAGACCCAGTACTTC. Amino acids: CAWKMGWTSGSWQETQYF.